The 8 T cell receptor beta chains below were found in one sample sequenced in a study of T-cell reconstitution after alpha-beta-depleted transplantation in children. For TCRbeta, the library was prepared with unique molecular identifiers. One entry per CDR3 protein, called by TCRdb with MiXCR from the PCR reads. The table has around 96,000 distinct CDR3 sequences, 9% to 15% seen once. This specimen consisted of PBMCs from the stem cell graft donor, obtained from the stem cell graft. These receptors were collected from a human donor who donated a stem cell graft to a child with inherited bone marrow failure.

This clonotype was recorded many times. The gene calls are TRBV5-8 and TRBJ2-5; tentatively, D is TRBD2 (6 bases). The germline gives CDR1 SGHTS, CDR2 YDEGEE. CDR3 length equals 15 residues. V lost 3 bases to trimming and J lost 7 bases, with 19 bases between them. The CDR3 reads CASSWGDRDRATQYF. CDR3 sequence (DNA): TGTGCCAGCAGCTGGGGGGATCGGGACCGGGCGACCCAGTACTTC.

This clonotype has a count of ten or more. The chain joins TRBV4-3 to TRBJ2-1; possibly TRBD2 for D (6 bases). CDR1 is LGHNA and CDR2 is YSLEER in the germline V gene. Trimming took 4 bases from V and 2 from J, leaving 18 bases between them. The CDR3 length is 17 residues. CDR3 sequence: CASSRNQGGIAYNEQFF. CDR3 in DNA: TGCGCCAGCAGCCGAAACCAGGGCGGGATCGCCTACAATGAGCAGTTCTTC.

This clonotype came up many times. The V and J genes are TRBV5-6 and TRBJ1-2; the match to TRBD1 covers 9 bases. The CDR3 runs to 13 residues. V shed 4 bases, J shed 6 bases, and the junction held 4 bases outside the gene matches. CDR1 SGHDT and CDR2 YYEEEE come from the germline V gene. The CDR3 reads CASSRTGAHGYTF. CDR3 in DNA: TGTGCCAGCAGCCGGACAGGGGCGCATGGCTACACCTTC.

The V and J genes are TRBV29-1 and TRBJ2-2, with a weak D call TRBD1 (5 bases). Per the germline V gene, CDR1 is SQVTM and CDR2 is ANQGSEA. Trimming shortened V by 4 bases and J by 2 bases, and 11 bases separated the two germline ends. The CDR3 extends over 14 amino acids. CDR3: CSVVVDNNTGELFF. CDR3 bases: TGCAGCGTTGTGGTGGACAATAACACCGGGGAGCTGTTTTTT.

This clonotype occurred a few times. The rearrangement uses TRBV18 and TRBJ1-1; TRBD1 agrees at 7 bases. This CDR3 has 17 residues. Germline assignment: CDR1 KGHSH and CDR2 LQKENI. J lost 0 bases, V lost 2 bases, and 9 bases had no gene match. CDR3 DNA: TGTGCCAGCTCACCAGCCCAAGTTACAGGGGTGAACACTGAAGCTTTCTTT. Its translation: CASSPAQVTGVNTEAFF.

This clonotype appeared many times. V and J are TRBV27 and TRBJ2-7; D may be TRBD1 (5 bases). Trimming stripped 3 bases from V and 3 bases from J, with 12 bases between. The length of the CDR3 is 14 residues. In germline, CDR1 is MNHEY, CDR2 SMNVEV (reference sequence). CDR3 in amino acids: CASSFRAGRYEQYF. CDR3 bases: TGTGCCAGCAGTTTTAGGGCAGGGCGCTACGAGCAGTACTTC.

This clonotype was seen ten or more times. CDR3 nucleotide sequence: TGCAGTGCTAGACCCGGGACTAGCGGGAGCAATGAGCAGTTCTTC. Translated, it gives CSARPGTSGSNEQFF. The V gene is TRBV20-1, the J gene TRBJ2-1; TRBD2 aligns across 14 bases. V was clipped by 2 bases and J by 6 bases; unmatched bases: 3. This CDR3 has 15 amino acids. CDR1 is DFQATT and CDR2 is SNEGSKA in the germline V gene (reference sequence).

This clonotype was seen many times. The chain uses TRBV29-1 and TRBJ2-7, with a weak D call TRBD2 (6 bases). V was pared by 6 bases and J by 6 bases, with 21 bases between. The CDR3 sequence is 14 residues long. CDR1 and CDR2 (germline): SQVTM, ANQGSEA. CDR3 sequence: CSVAGLTGGREQYF. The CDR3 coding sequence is TGCAGCGTCGCGGGACTGACTGGGGGTCGCGAGCAGTACTTC.